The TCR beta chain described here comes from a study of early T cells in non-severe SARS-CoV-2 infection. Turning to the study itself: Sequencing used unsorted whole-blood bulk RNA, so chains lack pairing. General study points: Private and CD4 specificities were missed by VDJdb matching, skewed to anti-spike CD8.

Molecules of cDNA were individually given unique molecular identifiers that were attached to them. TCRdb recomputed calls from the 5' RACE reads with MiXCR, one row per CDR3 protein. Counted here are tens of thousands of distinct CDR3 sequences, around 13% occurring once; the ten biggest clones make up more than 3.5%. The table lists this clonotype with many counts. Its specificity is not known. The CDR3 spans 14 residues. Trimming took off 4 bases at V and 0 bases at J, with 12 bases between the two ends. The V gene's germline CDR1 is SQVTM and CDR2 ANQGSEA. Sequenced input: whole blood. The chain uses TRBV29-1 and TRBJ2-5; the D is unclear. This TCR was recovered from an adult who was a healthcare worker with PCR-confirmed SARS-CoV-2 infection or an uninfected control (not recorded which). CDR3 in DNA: TGCAGCGTTGTGGCAGCGTCCTACCAAGAGACCCAGTACTTC. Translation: CSVVAASYQETQYF.